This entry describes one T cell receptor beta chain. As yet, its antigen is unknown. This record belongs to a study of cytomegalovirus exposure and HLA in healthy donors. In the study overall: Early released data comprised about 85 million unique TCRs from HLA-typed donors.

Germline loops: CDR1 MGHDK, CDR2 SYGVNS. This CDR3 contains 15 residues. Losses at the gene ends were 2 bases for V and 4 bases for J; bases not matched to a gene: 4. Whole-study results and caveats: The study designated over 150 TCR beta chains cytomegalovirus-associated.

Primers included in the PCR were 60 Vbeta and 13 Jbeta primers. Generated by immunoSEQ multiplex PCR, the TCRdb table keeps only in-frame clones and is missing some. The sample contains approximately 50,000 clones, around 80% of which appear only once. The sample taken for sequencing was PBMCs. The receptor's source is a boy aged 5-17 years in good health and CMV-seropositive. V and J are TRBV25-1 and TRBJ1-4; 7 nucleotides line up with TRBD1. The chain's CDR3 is CASSEGGTVNEKLFF. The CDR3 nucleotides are TGTGCCAGCAGTGAAGGGGGGACAGTTAATGAAAAACTGTTTTTT.